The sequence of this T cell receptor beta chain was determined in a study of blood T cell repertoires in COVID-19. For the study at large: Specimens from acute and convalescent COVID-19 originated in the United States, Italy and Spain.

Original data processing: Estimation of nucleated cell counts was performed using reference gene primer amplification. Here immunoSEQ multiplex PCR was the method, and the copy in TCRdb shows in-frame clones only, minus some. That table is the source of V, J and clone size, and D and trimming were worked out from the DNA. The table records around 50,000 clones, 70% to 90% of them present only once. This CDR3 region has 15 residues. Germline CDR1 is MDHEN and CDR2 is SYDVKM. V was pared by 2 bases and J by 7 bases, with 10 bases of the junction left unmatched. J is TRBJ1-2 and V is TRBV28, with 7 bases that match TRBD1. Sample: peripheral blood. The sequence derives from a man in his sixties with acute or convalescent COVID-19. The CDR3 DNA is TGTGCCAGCAGTTTAAGGAGGGGGCAGAGGACTGGCTACACCTTC. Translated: CASSLRRGQRTGYTF.